This TCR beta chain is drawn from a study of T cell changes during pregnancy in multiple sclerosis. Trimming cost V 2 bases and J 10 bases, with 10 bases left between them. Germline V CDR1 and CDR2: SGHKS, YYEKEE (reference sequence). This CDR3 is 12 amino acids long. Profiled with immunoSEQ multiplex PCR; TCRdb holds only in-frame clones, not every one. The top ten clones hold 1% to 1.5% of a sample with about 40,000 clones, approximately 90% of them seen once. Sequences were derived from peripheral blood, sampled before pregnancy. This sequence originates from a female donor with multiple sclerosis, enrolled in a pregnancy study. The genes are TRBV5-5 and TRBJ2-1; D gene uncertain. CDR3 coding DNA: TGTGCCAGCAGCTTTGGGCTTTTGGAGCAGTTCTTC. Its protein is CASSFGLLEQFF.